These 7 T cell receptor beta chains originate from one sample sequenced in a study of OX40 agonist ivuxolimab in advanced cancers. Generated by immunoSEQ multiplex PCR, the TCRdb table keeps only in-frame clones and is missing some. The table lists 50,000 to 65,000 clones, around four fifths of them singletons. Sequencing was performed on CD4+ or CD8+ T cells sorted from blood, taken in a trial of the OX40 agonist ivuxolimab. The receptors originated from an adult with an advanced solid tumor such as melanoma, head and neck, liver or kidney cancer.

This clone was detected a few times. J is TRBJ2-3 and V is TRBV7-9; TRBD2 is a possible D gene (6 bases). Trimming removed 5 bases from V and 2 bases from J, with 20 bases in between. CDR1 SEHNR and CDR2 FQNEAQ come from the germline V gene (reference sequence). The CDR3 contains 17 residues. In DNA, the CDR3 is TGTGCCAGCAGCCCCGAGGGTTGGTGGCGGGACACAGATACGCAGTATTTT. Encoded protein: CASSPEGWWRDTDTQYF.

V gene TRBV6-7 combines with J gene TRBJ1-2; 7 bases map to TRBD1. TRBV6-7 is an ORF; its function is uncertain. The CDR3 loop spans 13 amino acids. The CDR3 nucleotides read TGTGCTATAGAGGGGGCCGGTTGCTATGGCTACACCTTC. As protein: CAIEGAGCYGYTF.

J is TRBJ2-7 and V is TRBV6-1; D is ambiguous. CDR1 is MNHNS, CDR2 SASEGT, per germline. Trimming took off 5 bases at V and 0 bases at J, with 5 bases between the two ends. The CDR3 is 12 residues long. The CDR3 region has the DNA TGTGCCAGCAGTATCTTCTCCTACGAGCAGTACTTC. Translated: CASSIFSYEQYF.

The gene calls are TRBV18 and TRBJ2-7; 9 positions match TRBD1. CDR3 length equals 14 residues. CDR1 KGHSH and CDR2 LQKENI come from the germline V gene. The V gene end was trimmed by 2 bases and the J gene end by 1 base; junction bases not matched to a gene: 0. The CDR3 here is CASSPGQGSYEQYF. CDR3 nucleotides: TGTGCCAGCTCACCAGGACAGGGGTCCTACGAGCAGTACTTC. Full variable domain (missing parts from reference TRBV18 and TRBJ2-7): NAGVMQNPRHLVRRRGQEARLRCSPMKGHSHVYWYRQLPEEGLKFMVYLQKENIIDESGMPKERFSAEFPKEGPSILRIQQVVRGDSAAYFCASSPGQGSYEQYFGPGTRLTVT.

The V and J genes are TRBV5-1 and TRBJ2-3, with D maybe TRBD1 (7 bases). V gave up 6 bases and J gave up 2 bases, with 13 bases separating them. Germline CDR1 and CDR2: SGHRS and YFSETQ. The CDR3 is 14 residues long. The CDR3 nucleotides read TGCGCCAGCAAGCCAGGGGGGTACACAGATACGCAGTATTTT. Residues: CASKPGGYTDTQYF.

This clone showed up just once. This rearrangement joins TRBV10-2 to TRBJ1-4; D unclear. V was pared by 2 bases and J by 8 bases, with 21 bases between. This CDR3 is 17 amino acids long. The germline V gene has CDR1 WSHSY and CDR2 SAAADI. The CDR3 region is CASSEDSAGFILEKLFF. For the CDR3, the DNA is TGCGCCAGCAGTGAGGATAGCGCGGGATTTATTTTAGAAAAACTGTTTTTT.

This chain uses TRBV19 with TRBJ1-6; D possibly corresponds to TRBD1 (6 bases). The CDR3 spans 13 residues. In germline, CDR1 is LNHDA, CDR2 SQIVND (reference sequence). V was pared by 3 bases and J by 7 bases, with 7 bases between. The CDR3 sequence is CASSMTGNSPLHF. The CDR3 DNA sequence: TGTGCCAGTAGTATGACAGGAAATTCACCCCTCCACTTT.